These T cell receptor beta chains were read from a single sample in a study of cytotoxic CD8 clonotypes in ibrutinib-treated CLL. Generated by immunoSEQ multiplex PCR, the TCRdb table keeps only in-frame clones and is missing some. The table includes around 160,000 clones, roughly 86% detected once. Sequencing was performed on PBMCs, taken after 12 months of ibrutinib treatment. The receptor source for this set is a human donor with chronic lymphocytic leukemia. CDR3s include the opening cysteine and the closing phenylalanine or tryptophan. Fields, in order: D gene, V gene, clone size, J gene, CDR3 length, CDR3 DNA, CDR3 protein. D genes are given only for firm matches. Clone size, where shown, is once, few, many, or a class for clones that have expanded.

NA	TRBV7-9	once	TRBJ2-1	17	TGTGCCAGCAGCGAGGGGATGGGGAGGAGCTCCTACAATGAGCAGTTCTTC	CASSEGMGRSSYNEQFF
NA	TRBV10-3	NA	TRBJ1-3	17	TGTGCCATCAGTGATTTCCAAGACAGACACTCTGGAAACACCATATATTTT	CAISDFQDRHSGNTIYF
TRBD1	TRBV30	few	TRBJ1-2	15	TGTGCCTGGAGTGTACGGAGGACAGGGGGATATGGCTACACCTTC	CAWSVRRTGGYGYTF
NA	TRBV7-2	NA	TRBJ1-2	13	TGTGCCAGCAGCCCCATGAGGACCTATGGCTACACCTTC	CASSPMRTYGYTF
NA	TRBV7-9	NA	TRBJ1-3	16	TGTGCCAGCAGCTTAGTTTCAGGAGGCTCTGGAAACACCATATATTTT	CASSLVSGGSGNTIYF
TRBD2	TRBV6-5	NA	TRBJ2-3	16	TGTGCCAGCAGTTACTCTGGGAGGGCAAGCACAGATACGCAGTATTTT	CASSYSGRASTDTQYF
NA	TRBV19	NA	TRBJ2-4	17	TGTGCCAGTAGTGTTGGGCTAGCGTCCCTAGCCAAAAACATTCAGTACTTC	CASSVGLASLAKNIQYF
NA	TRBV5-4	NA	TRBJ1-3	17	TGTGCCAGCAGCTCCGTACAGGGCGTGGGGGGCGGAAACACCATATATTTT	CASSSVQGVGGGNTIYF
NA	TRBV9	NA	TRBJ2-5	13	TGTGCCAGCAGCCGAGTGAGCCAAGAGACCCAGTACTTC	CASSRVSQETQYF
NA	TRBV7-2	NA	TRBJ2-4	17	TGTGCCAGCAGCCAAGTCCCCACGGGGGCGGACAAAAACATTCAGTACTTC	CASSQVPTGADKNIQYF
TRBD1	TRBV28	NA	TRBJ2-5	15	TGTGCCAGCAGTTTCGGGACAGGGCTAGCGGAGACCCAGTACTTC	CASSFGTGLAETQYF
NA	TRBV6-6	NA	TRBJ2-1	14	TGTGCCAGCACCACCATACGGGTTGGTGGTGAGCAGTTCTTC	CASTTIRVGGEQFF
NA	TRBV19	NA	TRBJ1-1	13	TGTGCCAGTAGTACAGACACTAACACTGAAGCTTTCTTT	CASSTDTNTEAFF
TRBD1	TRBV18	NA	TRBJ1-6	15	TGTGCCAGCTCACCAGGGCAGGGGGTTTGGTCACCCCTCCACTTT	CASSPGQGVWSPLHF
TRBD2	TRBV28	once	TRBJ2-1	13	TGTGCCAGCAGTATGGGGGGGGACGATGAGCAGTTCTTC	CASSMGGDDEQFF
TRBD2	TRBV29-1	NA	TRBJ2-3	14	TGCAGCGACAGAAGGGGAGGGTTCACAGATACGCAGTATTTT	CSDRRGGFTDTQYF
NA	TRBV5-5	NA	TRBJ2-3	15	TGTGCCAGCAGCGGAGGACAGTGGCCCGGGGATACGCAGTATTTT	CASSGGQWPGDTQYF
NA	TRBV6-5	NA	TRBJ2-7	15	TGTGCCAGCAGTTACGCAGATGGAGGTGCCTACGAGCAGTACTTC	CASSYADGGAYEQYF
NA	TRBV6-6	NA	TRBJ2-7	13	TGTGCCAGCAGTTACTCGACCGGCTACGAGCAGTACTTC	CASSYSTGYEQYF
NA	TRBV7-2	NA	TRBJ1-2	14	TGTGCCAGCAGCTTAGTTCGTTTACAGTATGGCTACACCTTC	CASSLVRLQYGYTF
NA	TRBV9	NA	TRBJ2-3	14	TGTGCCAGCAGCGTAGGCGGCAGGGTGAATACGCAGTATTTT	CASSVGGRVNTQYF
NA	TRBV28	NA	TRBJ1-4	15	TGTGCCAGCAGTTCATCGGGGGTTGGTCAGGAAAAACTGTTTTTT	CASSSSGVGQEKLFF
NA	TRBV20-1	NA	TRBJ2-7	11	TGCAGTGCTTCGCAACCCTACGAGCAGTACTTC	CSASQPYEQYF
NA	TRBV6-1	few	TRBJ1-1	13	TGTGCCAGCAAGGACAAATCACACACTGAAGCTTTCTTT	CASKDKSHTEAFF
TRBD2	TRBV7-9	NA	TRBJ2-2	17	TGTGCCAGCACCCAAAAAGGACTAGCGCGATACACCGGGGAGCTGTTTTTT	CASTQKGLARYTGELFF
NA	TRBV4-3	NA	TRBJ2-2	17	TGCGCCAGCAGCCAAGGGTTTCGGACTTCGAACACCGGGGAGCTGTTTTTT	CASSQGFRTSNTGELFF
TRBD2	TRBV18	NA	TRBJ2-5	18	TGTGCCAGCTCCCCATCAAGGGGCGGGGGGGCCTCGTCAGAGACCCAGTACTTC	CASSPSRGGGASSETQYF
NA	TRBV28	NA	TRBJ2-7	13	TGTGCCAGCAGATCGAGGGGCCTTGGAGAGCAGTACTTC	CASRSRGLGEQYF
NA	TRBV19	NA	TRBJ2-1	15	TGTGCCAGTAGTGTCCGGGACAAAAGGCAGAATGAGCAGTTCTTC	CASSVRDKRQNEQFF
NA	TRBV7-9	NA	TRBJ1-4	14	TGTGCCAGCAGCCAAGACTCCCTTAATGAAAAACTGTTTTTT	CASSQDSLNEKLFF
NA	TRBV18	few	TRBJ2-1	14	TGTGCCAGCTCACCTACCATGGCGGAAAATGAGCAGTTCTTC	CASSPTMAENEQFF
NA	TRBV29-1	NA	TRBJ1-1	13	TGCAGCGTTTTACAGGGCTGGAACACTGAAGCTTTCTTT	CSVLQGWNTEAFF
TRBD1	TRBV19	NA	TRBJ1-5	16	TGTGCCAGTAGCGCATTAGGGGGCTTAAGCAATCAGCCCCAGCATTTT	CASSALGGLSNQPQHF
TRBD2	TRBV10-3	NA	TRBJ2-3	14	TGTGCCATCAGGGGGGACTATGGCACAGATACGCAGTATTTT	CAIRGDYGTDTQYF
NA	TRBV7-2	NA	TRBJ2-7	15	TGTGCCAGCAGCTTAGCCTCCGGGGCAAACTACGAGCAGTACTTC	CASSLASGANYEQYF
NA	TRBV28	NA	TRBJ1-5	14	TGTGCCAGCAGTGGGGGGTTTCGCAATCAGCCCCAGCATTTT	CASSGGFRNQPQHF
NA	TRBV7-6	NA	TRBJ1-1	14	TGTGCCAGCAGCCAAACCCAGGGGAGGACTGAAGCTTTCTTT	CASSQTQGRTEAFF
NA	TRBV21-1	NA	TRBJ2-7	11	TGTGCCAGCGCTTGTTCCTACGAGCAGTACTTC	CASACSYEQYF
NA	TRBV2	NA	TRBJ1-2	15	TGTGCCAGCAGTGAATCTTGGGGGGGGCTCCGGAGCTACACCTTC	CASSESWGGLRSYTF
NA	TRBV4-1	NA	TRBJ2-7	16	TGCGCCAGCAGCCTTCCTCGGGCAGGGGAATCCTACGAGCAGTACTTC	CASSLPRAGESYEQYF
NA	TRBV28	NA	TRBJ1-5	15	TGTGCCAGCAGTCCAACCGGGGTCCGCAATCAGCCCCAGCATTTT	CASSPTGVRNQPQHF
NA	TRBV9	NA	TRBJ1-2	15	TGTGCCAGCAGCGTCTGGGGCAGGGTCGACTATGGCTACACCTTC	CASSVWGRVDYGYTF
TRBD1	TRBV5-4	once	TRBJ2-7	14	TGTGCCAGCAGCTTTCGTCGACAGGGCCACGAGCAGTACTTC	CASSFRRQGHEQYF
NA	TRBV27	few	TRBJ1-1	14	TGTGCCAGCAAACTCGAACAGGTGAACACTGAAGCTTTCTTT	CASKLEQVNTEAFF
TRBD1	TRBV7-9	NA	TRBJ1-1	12	TGTGCCAGCAGCCCGGACAGGGGACATGCTTTCTTT	CASSPDRGHAFF
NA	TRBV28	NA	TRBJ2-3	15	TGTGCCAGCAGTTTATATCGGTCCTTCACAGATACGCAGTATTTT	CASSLYRSFTDTQYF
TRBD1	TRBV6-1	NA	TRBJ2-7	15	TGTGCCAGCAGTGAGGGGACAGTAGTCTCCTACGAGCAGTACTTC	CASSEGTVVSYEQYF
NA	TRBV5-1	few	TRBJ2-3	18	TGCGCCAGCAGCGACCTCTCAGGGGCGGGGGTTAGCACAGATACGCAGTATTTT	CASSDLSGAGVSTDTQYF
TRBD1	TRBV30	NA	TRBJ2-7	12	TGTGCCTGGAGTTCAGGGGGCTACGAGCAGTACTTC	CAWSSGGYEQYF
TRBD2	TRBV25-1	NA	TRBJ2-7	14	TGTGCCAGCAGGGCCACGGGAGGGAACTACGAGCAGTACTTC	CASRATGGNYEQYF
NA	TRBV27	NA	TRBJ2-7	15	TGTGCCAGCACGGCAAGGACAGAGAGTTCCTACGAGCAGTACTTC	CASTARTESSYEQYF
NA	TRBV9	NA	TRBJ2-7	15	TGTGCCAGCAGCGTACAAGAGGGGACCTCCTACGAGCAGTACTTC	CASSVQEGTSYEQYF
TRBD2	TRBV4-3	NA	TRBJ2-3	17	TGCGCCAGCAGCCAAGATGGACCGGGAGGGAGGACAGATACGCAGTATTTT	CASSQDGPGGRTDTQYF
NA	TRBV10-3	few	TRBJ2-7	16	TGTGCCATCAGTGGACAGGCGGAAGGGAGATCCTACGAGCAGTACTTC	CAISGQAEGRSYEQYF
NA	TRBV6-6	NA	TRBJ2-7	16	TGTGCCAGCAGTTACCGTGGGGGGTTTTCGTCCTACGAGCAGTACTTC	CASSYRGGFSSYEQYF
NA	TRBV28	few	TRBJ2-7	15	TGTGCCAGCAGTCCTCGAAGGGGGTACTCCTACGAGCAGTACTTC	CASSPRRGYSYEQYF
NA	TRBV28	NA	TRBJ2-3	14	TGTGCCAGCAGTTTGGCGGAATCCACAGATACGCAGTATTTT	CASSLAESTDTQYF
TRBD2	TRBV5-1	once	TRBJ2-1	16	TGCGCCAGCACCACTAGCGGGGGGCAGTACTACAATGAGCAGTTCTTC	CASTTSGGQYYNEQFF
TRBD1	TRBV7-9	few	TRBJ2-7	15	TGTGCCAGCAGCTTAGTTTCAGGGGGCCACTACGAGCAGTACTTC	CASSLVSGGHYEQYF